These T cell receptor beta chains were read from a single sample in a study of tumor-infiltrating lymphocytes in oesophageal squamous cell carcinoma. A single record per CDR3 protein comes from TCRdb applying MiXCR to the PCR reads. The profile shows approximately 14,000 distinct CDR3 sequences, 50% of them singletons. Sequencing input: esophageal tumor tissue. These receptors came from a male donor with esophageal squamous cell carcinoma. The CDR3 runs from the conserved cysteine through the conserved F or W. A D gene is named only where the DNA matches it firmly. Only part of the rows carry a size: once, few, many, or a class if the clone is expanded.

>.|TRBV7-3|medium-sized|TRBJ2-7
TGTGCCAGCAGCCCCGGTTACCCCTCCTACGAGCAGTACTTC
CASSPGYPSYEQYF
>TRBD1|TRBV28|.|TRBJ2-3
TGTGCCAGCAGTTTTGGGACAGCAAGCACAGATACGCAGTATTTT
CASSFGTASTDTQYF
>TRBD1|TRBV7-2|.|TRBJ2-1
TGTGCCAGCAGCTTATATCACAGGGGTGATGAGCAGTTCTTC
CASSLYHRGDEQFF
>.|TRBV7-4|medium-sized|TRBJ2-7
TGTGCCAGCCCCCCTATGAGGGGAGGCTACGAGCAGTACTTC
CASPPMRGGYEQYF
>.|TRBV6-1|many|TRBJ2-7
TGTGCCAGCAGTGAACAGGGTAACTTATACGAGCAGTACTTC
CASSEQGNLYEQYF
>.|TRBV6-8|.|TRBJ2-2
TGTGCCAGCAGTTTGGGATTACTAGACACCGGGGAGCTGTTTTTT
CASSLGLLDTGELFF
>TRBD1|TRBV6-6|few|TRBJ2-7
TGTGCCAGCAGTTACCGACAGGGGGCCCGCGAGCAGTACTTC
CASSYRQGAREQYF
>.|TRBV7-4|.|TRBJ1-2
TGTGCCAGCAGCTTACTTCGGACGGGGAGTTATGGCTACACCTTC
CASSLLRTGSYGYTF
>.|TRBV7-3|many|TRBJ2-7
TGTGCCAGCAGCTTAACGTCTCAAGGCTACAATGAGCAGTACTTC
CASSLTSQGYNEQYF
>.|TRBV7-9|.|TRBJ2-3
.
CASSFGAGTNTGELYF
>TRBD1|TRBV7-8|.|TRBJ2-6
TGTGCCAGCAGTTTCCGTATGTTCAGGGACAGGGTTTCCTCTGGGGCCAACGTCCTGACTTTC
CASSFRMFRDRVSSGANVLTF
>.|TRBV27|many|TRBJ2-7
TGTGCCAGCAGTCCCTGGGCCAAACCCTACGAGCAGTACTTC
CASSPWAKPYEQYF
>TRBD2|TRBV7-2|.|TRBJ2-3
TGTGCCAGCAGCTTACTAGCGGGAGTCGGCACAGATACGCAGTATTTT
CASSLLAGVGTDTQYF
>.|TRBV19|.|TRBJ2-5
TGTGCCAGTTCTGAAGTATGCGGGGTCTACAATGAGCAGTACTTC
CASSEVCGVYNEQYF
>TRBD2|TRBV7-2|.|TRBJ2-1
TGTGCCAGCAGCCGAGGACTAGCGGGCAATGAGCAGTTCTTC
CASSRGLAGNEQFF
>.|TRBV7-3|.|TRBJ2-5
TGTGCCAGCAGCTTGGGCGGCTACCAAGAGACCCAGTACTTC
CASSLGGYQETQYF
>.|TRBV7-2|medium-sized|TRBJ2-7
TGTGCCAGCAGCTTAGGACCTTGGGGACTTGAGGCGCGGCAGTACTTC
CASSLGPWGLEARQYF
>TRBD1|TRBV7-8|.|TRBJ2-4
TGTGCCAGCAGCTTAGCGACAGGGTTCGCCAAAAACATTCAGTACTTC
CASSLATGFAKNIQYF
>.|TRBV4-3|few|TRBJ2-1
TGCGCCAGCAGCCAAGATAAGGGCGGCTACAATGAGCAGTTCTTC
CASSQDKGGYNEQFF
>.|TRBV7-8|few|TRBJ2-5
TGTGCCAGCAGCTTGTTTGAAGCGGTTCTCGAGACCCAGTACTTC
CASSLFEAVLETQYF